In this sample, the clone carrying this T cell receptor beta chain turned up many times. Its specificity is not known. The data derive from a study of T cells in Graves' hyperthyroidism and ophthalmopathy. In the study overall: Peripheral blood sampling occurred at initial diagnosis, before any treatment. Overall study results and limits: Before onset, by a median of approximately 6.8 months, the model predicted ophthalmopathy.

Patients having uncontrolled infection, another autoimmune disease, pregnancy or lactation were not included. Fresh peripheral blood, roughly 10 ml, was the source of the PBMCs. Germline CDR1 MNHNS, CDR2 SASEGT. V was shortened by 4 bases and J by 6 bases, with 13 bases between the two germline ends. The CDR3 extends over 13 amino acids. The investigators amplified TCR beta CDR3 regions from RNA transcripts. An initial round of RT-PCR targeting the TCR CDR3 relied on the HTBI primer set. TCRdb reanalysed the multiplex PCR reads using MiXCR and keeps one entry per CDR3 protein. The sample lists around 610,000 distinct CDR3 sequences; roughly 14% were seen once.

The chain joins TRBV6-1 to TRBJ2-7; D remains unclear. The source material was blood. The sequence derives from a woman in her thirties or forties with Graves' ophthalmopathy. The CDR3 nucleotides read TGTGCCAGCAGTGTGTCGGTCTTGAGCGAGCAGTACTTC. Protein: CASSVSVLSEQYF.